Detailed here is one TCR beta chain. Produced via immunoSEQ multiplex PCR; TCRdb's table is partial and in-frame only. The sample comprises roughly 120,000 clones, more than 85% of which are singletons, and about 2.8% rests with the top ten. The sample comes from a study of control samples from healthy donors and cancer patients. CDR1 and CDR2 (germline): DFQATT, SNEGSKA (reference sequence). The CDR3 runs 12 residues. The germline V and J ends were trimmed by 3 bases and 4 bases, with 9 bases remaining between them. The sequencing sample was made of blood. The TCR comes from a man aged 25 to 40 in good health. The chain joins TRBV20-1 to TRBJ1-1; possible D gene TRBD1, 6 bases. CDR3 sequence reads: CSASEGGTEAFF. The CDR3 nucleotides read TGCAGTGCTAGTGAGGGGGGCACTGAAGCTTTCTTT.